This note documents a single T cell receptor (beta chain) sequence. The antigen is not known. TCRdb ran MiXCR on the reads and lists one entry per CDR3 protein. The table records hundreds of thousands of distinct CDR3 sequences, around 35% of them present only once. This sample is part of a study of T cell repertoires in cytomegalovirus infection. The sequence came from a human donor in good health (CMV status not recorded). Some clones in this sample may be carry-over from other donors' samples. The sequencing here drew on cultured PBMCs, taken from culture after CMV antigen stimulation.

The CDR3 here is CASSLGKRQQFF. CDR3 DNA: TGTGCCAGCAGTTTAGGGAAGCGCCAGCAGTTCTTC. The V call is TRBV12-3 or TRBV12-4, the J call TRBJ2-1; no clear D gene. This CDR3 has 12 residues. V lost 1 base, J lost 11 bases, and 9 bases lay in between.